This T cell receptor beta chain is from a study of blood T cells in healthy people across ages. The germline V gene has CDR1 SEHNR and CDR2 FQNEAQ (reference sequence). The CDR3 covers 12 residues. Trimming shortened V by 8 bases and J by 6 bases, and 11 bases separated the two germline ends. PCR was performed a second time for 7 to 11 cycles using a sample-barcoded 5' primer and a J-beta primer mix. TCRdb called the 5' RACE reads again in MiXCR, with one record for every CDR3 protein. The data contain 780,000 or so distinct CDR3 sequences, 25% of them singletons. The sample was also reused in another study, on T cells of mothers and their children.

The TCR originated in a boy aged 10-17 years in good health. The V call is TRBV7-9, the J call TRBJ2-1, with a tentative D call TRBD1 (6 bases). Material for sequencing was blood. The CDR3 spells CASSRGFNEQFF. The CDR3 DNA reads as TGTGCCAGCTCTAGGGGGTTCAATGAGCAGTTCTTC.